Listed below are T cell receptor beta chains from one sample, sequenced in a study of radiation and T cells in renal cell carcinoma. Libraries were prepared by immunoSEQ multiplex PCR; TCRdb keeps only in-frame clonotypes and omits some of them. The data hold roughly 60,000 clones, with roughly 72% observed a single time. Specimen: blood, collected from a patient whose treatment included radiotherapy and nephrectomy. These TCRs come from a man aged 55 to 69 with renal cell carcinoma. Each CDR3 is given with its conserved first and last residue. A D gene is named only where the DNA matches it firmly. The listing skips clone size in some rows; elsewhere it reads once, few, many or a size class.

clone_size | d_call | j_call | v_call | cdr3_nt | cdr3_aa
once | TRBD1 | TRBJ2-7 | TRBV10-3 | TGTGCCACAGCTCAGACAGGGAATACTAACGAGCAGTACTTC | CATAQTGNTNEQYF
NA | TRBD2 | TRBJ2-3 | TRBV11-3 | TGTGCCAGCAGCTCCGGGACTAGCGGGAGCACAGATACGCAGTATTTT | CASSSGTSGSTDTQYF
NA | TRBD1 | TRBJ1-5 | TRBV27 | TGTGCCAGCGGTTCAGGGGGGGATCAGCCCCAGCATTTT | CASGSGGDQPQHF
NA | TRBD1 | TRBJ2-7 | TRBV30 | TGTGCCTGGAGGTCCCCGGACAGGGGTGGCGAGCAGTACTTC | CAWRSPDRGGEQYF
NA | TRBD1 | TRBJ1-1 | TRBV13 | TGTGCCAGCAGCGGTCAGGGGGCGGTCACTGAAGCTTTCTTT | CASSGQGAVTEAFF
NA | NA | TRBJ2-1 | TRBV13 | TGTGCCAGCAAGAGGAGCTCCTACAATGAGCAGTTCTTC | CASKRSSYNEQFF
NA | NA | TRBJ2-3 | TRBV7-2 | TGTGCCAGCAGCTTGGCTAACACAGATACGCAGTATTTT | CASSLANTDTQYF
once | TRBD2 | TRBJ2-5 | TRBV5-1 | TGCGCCAGCGCGGAGGCTAGCGGGACCTTGGAGACCCAGTACTTC | CASAEASGTLETQYF
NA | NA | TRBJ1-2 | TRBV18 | TGTGCCAGCTCCGCGTCGGGGGAATTCAATGGCTACACCTTC | CASSASGEFNGYTF
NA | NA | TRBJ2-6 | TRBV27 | TGTGCCAGCAGGCTACAAAGTCGGGCCAACGTCCTGACTTTC | CASRLQSRANVLTF
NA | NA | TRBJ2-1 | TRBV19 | TGTGCCAGTCGGACCAGCAACCCCTACAATGAGCAGTTCTTC | CASRTSNPYNEQFF
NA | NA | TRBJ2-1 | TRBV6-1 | TGTGCCAGCACCCCCGGGTTGGCCCGGGGTAATGAGCAGTTCTTC | CASTPGLARGNEQFF
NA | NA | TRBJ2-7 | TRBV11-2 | TGTGCCAGCAGCTCTTACGAGCAGTACTTC | CASSSYEQYF
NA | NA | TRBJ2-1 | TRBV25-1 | TGTGCCAGCAGTGACCAAGGACAGGAGCAGTTCTTC | CASSDQGQEQFF
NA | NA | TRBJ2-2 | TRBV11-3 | TGTGCCAGCAGCTTAGGGGGGGATACCGGGGAGCTGTTTTTT | CASSLGGDTGELFF
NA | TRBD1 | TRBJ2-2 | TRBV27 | TGTGCCAGCAGTTTATCAGGAGGGACAGGGACCGGGGAGCTGTTTTTT | CASSLSGGTGTGELFF
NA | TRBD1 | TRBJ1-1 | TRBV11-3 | TGTGCCAGCAGCTTAGCAGGAGACAGGGCTGGCACTGAAGCTTTCTTT | CASSLAGDRAGTEAFF
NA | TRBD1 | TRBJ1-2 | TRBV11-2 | TGTGCCAGCAGCACATCTTCCGGGACAGGGTCTGGCTACACCTTC | CASSTSSGTGSGYTF
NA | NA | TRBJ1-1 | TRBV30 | TGTGCCTGGAGAAAGACTGAAGCTTTCTTT | CAWRKTEAFF
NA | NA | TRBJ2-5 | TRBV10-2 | TGCGCCAGCAGTGAAGGGAGAAGCTGGGAAGAGACCCAGTACTTC | CASSEGRSWEETQYF
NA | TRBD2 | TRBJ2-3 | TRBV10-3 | TGTGCCATCAGTGAGTCGATAGGACTAGCGGGGGGCCTTAGCACAGATACGCAGTATTTT | CAISESIGLAGGLSTDTQYF
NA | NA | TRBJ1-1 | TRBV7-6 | TGTGCCAGCAGCTTATCTACTGATCAAATGAACACTGAAGCTTTCTTT | CASSLSTDQMNTEAFF
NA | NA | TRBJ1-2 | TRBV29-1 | TGCAGCGTTGAAGTCATCGCAACCTATGGCTACACCTTC | CSVEVIATYGYTF
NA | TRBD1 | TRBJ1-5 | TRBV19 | TGTGCCAGTAGTATGGAAGGGGGCGGTGGCAATCAGCCCCAGCATTTT | CASSMEGGGGNQPQHF
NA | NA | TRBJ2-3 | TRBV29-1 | TGCAGCGTTGAACCGGGGCGCACAGATACGCAGTATTTT | CSVEPGRTDTQYF
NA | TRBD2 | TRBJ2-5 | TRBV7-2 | TGTGCCAGCAGCAGCGGGGGGGCCGGGGAGACCCAGTACTTC | CASSSGGAGETQYF
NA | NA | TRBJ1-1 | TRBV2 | TGTGCCAGCAGTGAAGCCCCACAGGGAAACACTGAAGCTTTCTTT | CASSEAPQGNTEAFF
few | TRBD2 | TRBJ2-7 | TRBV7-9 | TGTGCCAGCAGCTTAGCAGCGGGGAAGGACGAGCAGTACTTC | CASSLAAGKDEQYF
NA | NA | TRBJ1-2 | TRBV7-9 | TGTGCCAGCAGCTTAGAGTCTTCTTATGGCTACACCTTC | CASSLESSYGYTF
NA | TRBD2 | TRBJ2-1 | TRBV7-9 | TGTGCCAGCAGCTCCGGGGGGGCCAATGAGCAGTTCTTC | CASSSGGANEQFF
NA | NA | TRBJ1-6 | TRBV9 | TGTGCCAGCAGCACTAGGACTAGCTCCTATAATTCACCCCTCCACTTT | CASSTRTSSYNSPLHF
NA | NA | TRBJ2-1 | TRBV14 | TGTGCCAGCAGCCAGCCAGGGGTTCGCAATGAGCAGTTCTTC | CASSQPGVRNEQFF
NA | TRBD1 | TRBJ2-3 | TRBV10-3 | TGTGCCATCAGTCAGCCGGGACAGATCACAGATACGCAGTATTTT | CAISQPGQITDTQYF
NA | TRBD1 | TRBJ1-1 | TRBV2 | TGTGCCAGCAGGCGACGGACAGGGGACACTGAAGCTTTCTTT | CASRRRTGDTEAFF
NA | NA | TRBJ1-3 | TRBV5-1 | TGCGCCAGCAGCTTGGACGGCATCAGCTCTGGAAACACCATATATTTT | CASSLDGISSGNTIYF
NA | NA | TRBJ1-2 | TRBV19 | TGTGCCAGTAGTACCCCGGCTTATGGCTACACCTTC | CASSTPAYGYTF
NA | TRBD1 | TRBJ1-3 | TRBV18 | TGTGCCAGCTCACCAAGACAGGGGTCTGGAAACACCATATATTTT | CASSPRQGSGNTIYF
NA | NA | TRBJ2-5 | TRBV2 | TGTGCCAGCAGGTTGCAAACGTACGGAGGGGAGACCCAGTACTTC | CASRLQTYGGETQYF
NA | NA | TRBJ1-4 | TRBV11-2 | TGTGCCAGCAGCCCAGCCAGGGGTCCTAATGAAAAACTGTTTTTT | CASSPARGPNEKLFF
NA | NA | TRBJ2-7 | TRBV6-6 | TGTGCCACCTCAGCCCGAGGCACCTACGAGCAGTACTTC | CATSARGTYEQYF
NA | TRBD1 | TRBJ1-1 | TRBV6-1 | TGTGCCAGCAATTCCGGGACAGGGGAGATAACTGAAGCTTTCTTT | CASNSGTGEITEAFF